One and the same sample provided the 10 T cell receptor beta chains below, sequenced in a study of shared T cell receptors in the human thymus. Sequenced by immunoSEQ multiplex PCR; TCRdb stores in-frame clones only, minus some. This sample has hundreds of thousands of clones, with 88% found just once. These data were also filed under a second study, of human thymus T cells.

Material for sequencing was thymocytes. The receptor set was obtained from a boy under three years old with a congenital heart defect.

For this clone: Different DNA sequences within this sample yield the same CDR3. The chain recombines TRBV7-9 with TRBJ2-7; the D gene is possibly TRBD2 (6 bases). V lost 3 bases and J lost 2, with 14 bases in between. Germline assignment: CDR1 SEHNR and CDR2 FQNEAQ (reference sequence). This CDR3 is 15 amino acids long. The CDR3 here is CASSLAPGLTYEQYF. The CDR3 DNA sequence: TGTGCCAGCAGCTTGGCCCCGGGACTTACCTACGAGCAGTACTTC.

The chain couples TRBV5-4 to TRBJ2-1; 13 bases line up with TRBD2. Germline CDR1 is SGHNT and CDR2 is YYREEE (reference sequence). This CDR3 comprises 14 residues. The V gene end was trimmed by 5 bases and the J gene end by 8 bases; junction bases not matched to a gene: 4. In nucleotides, the CDR3 is TGTGCCAGCAGTCCCACTAGCGGGAGGGATGAGCAGTTCTTC. This sequence encodes CASSPTSGRDEQFF.

The chain links TRBV14 to TRBJ2-7; TRBD2 agrees at 8 bases. The length of the CDR3 is 19 residues. The V segment lost 2 bases and the J segment 5 bases; nucleotides outside the gene matches: 20. Per germline, CDR1 SGHDN and CDR2 FVKESK. CDR3 loop: CASSQYLVGGGGRPHEQYF. The CDR3 DNA sequence: TGTGCCAGCAGCCAATACCTAGTGGGAGGTGGCGGGAGGCCCCACGAGCAGTACTTC.

The chain carries TRBV20-1 and TRBJ2-1; D uncertain. Germline CDR1 and CDR2: DFQATT and SNEGSKA (reference sequence). V was clipped by 0 bases and J by 8 bases, with 5 bases between them. This CDR3 spans 11 amino acids. CDR3 sequence (DNA): TGCAGTGCTAGAGATCTCCATGAGCAGTTCTTC. Protein sequence: CSARDLHEQFF.

This chain uses TRBV30 with TRBJ2-5, with 9 bases that match TRBD2. The J call may be wrong; the DNA end is better matched by TRBJ2-7. The CDR3 has 15 residues. CDR1 GTSNPN and CDR2 SVGIG come from the germline V gene (reference sequence). The CDR3 DNA reads TGTGCCTGGAGTGACCTAGCGGGAATCTCCTACGAGCAGTACTTC. Translated, it gives CAWSDLAGISYEQYF.

The chain couples TRBV27 to TRBJ2-3; D is unresolved. The V gene's germline CDR1 is MNHEY and CDR2 SMNVEV (reference sequence). The CDR3 loop spans 15 amino acids. V lost 6 bases to trimming and J lost 4 bases, with 17 bases between them. The chain's CDR3 is CASRKRPLVSDTQYF. Here the CDR3 DNA reads TGTGCCAGCAGAAAACGCCCCCTAGTCTCAGATACGCAGTATTTT.

V gene TRBV18 combines with J gene TRBJ2-7; TRBD2 might be the D (7 bases). V lost 2 bases and J lost 2, with 13 bases in between. This CDR3 contains 15 residues. Germline CDR1 reads KGHSH; CDR2 reads LQKENI. The CDR3 sequence is CASSPLQGGTYEQYF. In DNA, the CDR3 is TGTGCCAGCTCACCATTACAGGGAGGGACCTACGAGCAGTACTTC.

The rearrangement uses TRBV9 and TRBJ2-1, with 12 bases fitting TRBD2. This CDR3 has 16 residues. J was trimmed by 8 bases and V by 3 bases; bases with no gene match: 9. CDR1 SGDLS and CDR2 YYNGEE come from the germline V gene. CDR3 sequence: CASSERLAGALHEQFF. The CDR3, as DNA: TGTGCCAGCAGCGAGAGACTAGCGGGAGCCCTACATGAGCAGTTCTTC.

The chain links TRBV15 to TRBJ2-1; D remains unclear. This CDR3 comprises 13 residues. Germline CDR1 is LNHNV and CDR2 is YYDKDF (reference sequence). Trimming removed 5 bases from V and 8 bases from J, with 13 bases in between. As DNA, the CDR3 is TGTGCCACCAGCGGCAAGAATTCCGATGAGCAGTTCTTC. As protein: CATSGKNSDEQFF.

This chain joins TRBV19 and TRBJ2-3; 8 positions match TRBD2. The CDR3 extends over 16 amino acids. The trim removed 3 bases at V and 6 bases at J, leaving 11 bases unmatched. The germline CDR1 and CDR2 sequences are LNHDA and SQIVND (reference sequence). The CDR3 here is CASSILTLPGGDTQYF. In DNA form, the CDR3 reads TGTGCCAGTAGTATCTTGACCCTACCGGGAGGGGATACGCAGTATTTT.